The entry below gives a single T cell receptor (beta chain) sequence along with its context. The record originates from a study of technical replicates of blood from four donors. Germline trimming cut 5 bases from V and 4 bases from J; bases unmatched to any gene: 11. The CDR3 length is 15 residues. Germline-derived CDR1 and CDR2 are SGHDN and FVKESK. Assay used: immunoSEQ multiplex PCR; TCRdb lists only in-frame clones, some missing. Among nearly 80,000 clones listed, 85% to 95% were seen once. This chain uses TRBV14 with TRBJ2-7; 7 positions match TRBD2. Material for sequencing was T cells isolated from PBMCs. The receptor was isolated from a human donor in good health. The CDR3 loop reads CASSGWGREEYEQYF. CDR3 nucleotides: TGTGCCAGCAGCGGTTGGGGTCGGGAGGAATACGAGCAGTACTTC.